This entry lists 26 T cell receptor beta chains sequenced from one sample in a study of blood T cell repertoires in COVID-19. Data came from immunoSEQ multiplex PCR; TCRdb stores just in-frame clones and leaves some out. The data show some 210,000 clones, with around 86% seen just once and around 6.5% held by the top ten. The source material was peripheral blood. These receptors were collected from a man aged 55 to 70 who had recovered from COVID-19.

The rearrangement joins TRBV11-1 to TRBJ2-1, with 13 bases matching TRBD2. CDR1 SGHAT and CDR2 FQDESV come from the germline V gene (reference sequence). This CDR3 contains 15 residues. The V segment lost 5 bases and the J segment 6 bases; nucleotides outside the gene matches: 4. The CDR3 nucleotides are TGTGCCAGCAGCCGCGGGACTAGCGGGATCAATGAGCAGTTCTTC. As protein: CASSRGTSGINEQFF.

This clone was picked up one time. CDR3 loop: CASSLKGEETQYF. The CDR3 DNA sequence: TGTGCCAGCAGCCTCAAGGGGGAAGAGACCCAGTACTTC. This rearrangement joins TRBV7-9 to TRBJ2-5; TRBD1 is a possible D gene (6 bases). Germline V gene data show CDR1 as SEHNR and CDR2 as FQNEAQ (reference sequence). The CDR3 length is 13 residues. The germline V and J ends were trimmed by 5 bases and 3 bases, with 10 bases remaining between them.

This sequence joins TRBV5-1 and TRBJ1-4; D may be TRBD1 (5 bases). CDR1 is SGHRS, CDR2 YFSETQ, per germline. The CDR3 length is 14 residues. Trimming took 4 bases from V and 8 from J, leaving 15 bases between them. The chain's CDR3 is CASSQGTGKEKLFF. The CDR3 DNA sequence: TGCGCCAGCAGCCAAGGTACAGGAAAGGAAAAACTGTTTTTT.

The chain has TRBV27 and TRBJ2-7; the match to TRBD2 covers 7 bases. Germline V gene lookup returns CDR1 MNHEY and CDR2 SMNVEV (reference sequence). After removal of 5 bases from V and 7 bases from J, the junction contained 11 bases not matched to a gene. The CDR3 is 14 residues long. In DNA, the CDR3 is TGTGCCAGCAGTAACAGCGGGGCCGGGGGGGAGCAGTACTTC. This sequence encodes CASSNSGAGGEQYF.

CDR3 residues: CASSRVSNSPLHF. The CDR3 DNA is TGTGCCAGCAGCAGGGTTTCGAATTCACCCCTCCACTTT. This rearrangement joins TRBV2 to TRBJ1-6, with D maybe TRBD1 (5 bases). Germline CDR1 and CDR2: SNHLY and FYNNEI. V dropped 6 bases and J dropped 7 bases, with 10 bases sitting between them. The CDR3 length is 13 residues.

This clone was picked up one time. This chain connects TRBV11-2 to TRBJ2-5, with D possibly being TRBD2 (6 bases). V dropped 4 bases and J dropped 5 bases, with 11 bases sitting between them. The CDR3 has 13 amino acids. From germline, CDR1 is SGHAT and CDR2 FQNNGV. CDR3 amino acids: CASSSGSRETQYF. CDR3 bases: TGTGCCAGCAGCTCCGGGAGCAGGGAGACCCAGTACTTC.

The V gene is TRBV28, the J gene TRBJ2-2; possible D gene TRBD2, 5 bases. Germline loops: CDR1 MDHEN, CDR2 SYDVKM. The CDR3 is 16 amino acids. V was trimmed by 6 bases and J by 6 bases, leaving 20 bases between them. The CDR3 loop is CASSPGSAVGAGELFF. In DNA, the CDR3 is TGTGCCAGCAGCCCGGGTTCTGCGGTGGGAGCCGGGGAGCTGTTTTTT.

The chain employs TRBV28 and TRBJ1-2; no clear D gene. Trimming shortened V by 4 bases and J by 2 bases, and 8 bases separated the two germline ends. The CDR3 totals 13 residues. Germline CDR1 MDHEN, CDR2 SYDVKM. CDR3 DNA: TGTGCCAGCAGTTCCCCCCTAAACTATGGCTACACCTTC. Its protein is CASSSPLNYGYTF.

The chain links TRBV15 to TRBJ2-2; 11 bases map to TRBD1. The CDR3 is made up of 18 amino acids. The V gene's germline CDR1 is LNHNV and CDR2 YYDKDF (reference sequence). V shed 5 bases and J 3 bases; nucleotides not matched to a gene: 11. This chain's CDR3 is CATSDGQGAFWDTGELFF. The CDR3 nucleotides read TGTGCCACCAGCGACGGACAGGGGGCATTTTGGGACACCGGGGAGCTGTTTTTT.

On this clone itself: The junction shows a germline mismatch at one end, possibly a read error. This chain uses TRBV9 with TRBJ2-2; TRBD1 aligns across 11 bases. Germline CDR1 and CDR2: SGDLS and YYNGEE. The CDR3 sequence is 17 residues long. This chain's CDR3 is CASSVAGQGAKTGELFF. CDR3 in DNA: TGTGCCAGCAGCGTAGCTGGACAGGGGGCGAAAACCGGGGAGCTGTTTTTT.

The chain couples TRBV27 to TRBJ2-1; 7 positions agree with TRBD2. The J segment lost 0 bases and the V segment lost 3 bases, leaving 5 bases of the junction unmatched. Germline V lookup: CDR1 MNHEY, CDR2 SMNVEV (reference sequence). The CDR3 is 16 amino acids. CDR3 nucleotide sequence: TGTGCCAGCAGTTTCCTAGCGGTTAGCTCCTACAATGAGCAGTTCTTC. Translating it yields CASSFLAVSSYNEQFF.

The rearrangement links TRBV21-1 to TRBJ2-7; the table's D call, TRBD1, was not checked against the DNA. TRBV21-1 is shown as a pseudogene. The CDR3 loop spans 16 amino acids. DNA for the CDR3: TGTGCCAGCAGCAACCTCGGACAGGGCGAATCCTACGAGCAGTACTTC. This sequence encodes CASSNLGQGESYEQYF.

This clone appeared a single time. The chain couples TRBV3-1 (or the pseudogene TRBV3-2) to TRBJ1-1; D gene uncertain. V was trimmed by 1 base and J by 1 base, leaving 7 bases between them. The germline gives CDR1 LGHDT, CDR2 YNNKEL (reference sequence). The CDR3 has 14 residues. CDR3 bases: TGTGCCAGCAGCCAAGTACATACGAACACTGAAGCTTTCTTT. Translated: CASSQVHTNTEAFF.

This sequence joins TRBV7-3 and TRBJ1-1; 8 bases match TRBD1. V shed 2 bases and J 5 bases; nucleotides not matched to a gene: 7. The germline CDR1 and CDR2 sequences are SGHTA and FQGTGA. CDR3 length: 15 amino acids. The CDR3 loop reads CASSLLSGGKTEAFF. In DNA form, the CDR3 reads TGTGCCAGCAGCTTATTGTCAGGGGGCAAGACTGAAGCTTTCTTT. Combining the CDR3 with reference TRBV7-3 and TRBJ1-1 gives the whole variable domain GAGVSQTPSNKVTEKGKYVELRCDPISGHTALYWYRQSLGQGPEFLIYFQGTGAADDSGLPNDRFFAVRPEGSVSTLKIQRTERGDSAVYLCASSLLSGGKTEAFFGQGTRLTVV.

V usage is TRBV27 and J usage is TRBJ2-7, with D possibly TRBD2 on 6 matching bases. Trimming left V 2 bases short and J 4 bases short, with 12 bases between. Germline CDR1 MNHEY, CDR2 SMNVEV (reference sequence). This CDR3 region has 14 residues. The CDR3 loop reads CASSLTGDSYEQYF. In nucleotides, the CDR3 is TGTGCCAGCAGTTTAACGGGGGATTCATACGAGCAGTACTTC.

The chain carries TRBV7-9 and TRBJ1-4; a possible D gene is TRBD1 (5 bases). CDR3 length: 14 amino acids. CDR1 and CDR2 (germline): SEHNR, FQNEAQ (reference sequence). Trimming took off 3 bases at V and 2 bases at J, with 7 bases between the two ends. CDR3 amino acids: CASSLAGTNEKLFF. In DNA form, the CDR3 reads TGTGCCAGCAGCTTGGCAGGGACTAATGAAAAACTGTTTTTT. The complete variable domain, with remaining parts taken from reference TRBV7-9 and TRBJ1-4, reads DTGVSQNPRHKITKRGQNVTFRCDPISEHNRLYWYRQTLGQGPEFLTYFQNEAQLEKSRLLSDRFSAERPKGSFSTLEIQRTEQGDSAMYLCASSLAGTNEKLFFGSGTQLSVL.

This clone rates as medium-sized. The DNA for the CDR3 is TGCGCCAGCAGCCAAGTTACTAGCGGGGGGGATCCGAACACCGGGGAGCTGTTTTTT. Encoded protein: CASSQVTSGGDPNTGELFF. The chain employs TRBV4-1 and TRBJ2-2; TRBD2 aligns across 13 bases. Germline CDR1 and CDR2: MGHRA and YSYEKL. There are 19 residues in the CDR3. V lost 1 base and J lost 0; bases outside the gene matches: 5.

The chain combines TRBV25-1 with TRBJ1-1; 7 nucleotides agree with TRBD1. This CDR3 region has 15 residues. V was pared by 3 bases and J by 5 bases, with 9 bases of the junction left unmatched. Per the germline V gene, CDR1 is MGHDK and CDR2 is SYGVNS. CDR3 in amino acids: CASSDFRGRITEAFF. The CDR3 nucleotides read TGTGCCAGCAGTGATTTTAGGGGGCGAATTACTGAAGCTTTCTTT.

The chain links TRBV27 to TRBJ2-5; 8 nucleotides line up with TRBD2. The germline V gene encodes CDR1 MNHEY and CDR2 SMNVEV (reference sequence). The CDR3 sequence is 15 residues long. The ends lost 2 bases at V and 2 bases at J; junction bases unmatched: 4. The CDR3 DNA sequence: TGTGCCAGCAGTTTAGGACTAGCACAACAAGAGACCCAGTACTTC. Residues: CASSLGLAQQETQYF.

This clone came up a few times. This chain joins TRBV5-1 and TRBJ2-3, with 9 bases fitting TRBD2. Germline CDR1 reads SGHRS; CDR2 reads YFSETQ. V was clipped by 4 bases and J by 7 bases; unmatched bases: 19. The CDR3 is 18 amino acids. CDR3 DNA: TGCGCCAGCAGCAAGAGCCCGCCGGGGGGCGGGGGGGCTCATACGCAGTATTTT. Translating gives CASSKSPPGGGGAHTQYF. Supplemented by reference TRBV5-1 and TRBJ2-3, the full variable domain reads KAGVTQTPRYLIKTRGQQVTLSCSPISGHRSVSWYQQTPGQGLQFLFEYFSETQRNKGNFPGRFSGRQFSNSRSEMNVSTLELGDSALYLCASSKSPPGGGGAHTQYFGPGTRLTVL.

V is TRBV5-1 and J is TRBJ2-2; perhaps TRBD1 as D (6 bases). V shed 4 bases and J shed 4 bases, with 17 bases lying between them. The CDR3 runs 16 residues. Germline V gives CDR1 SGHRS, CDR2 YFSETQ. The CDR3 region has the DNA TGCGCCAGCAGCCTCGGAACAGGGCGTCGCACCGGGGAGCTGTTTTTT. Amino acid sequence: CASSLGTGRRTGELFF.

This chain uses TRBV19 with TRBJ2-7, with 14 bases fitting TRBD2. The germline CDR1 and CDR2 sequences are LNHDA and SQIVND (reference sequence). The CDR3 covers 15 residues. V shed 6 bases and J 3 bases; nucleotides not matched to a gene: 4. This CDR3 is CASSRTSGRFYEQYF. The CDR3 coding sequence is TGTGCCAGTAGCCGGACTAGCGGGAGGTTCTACGAGCAGTACTTC.

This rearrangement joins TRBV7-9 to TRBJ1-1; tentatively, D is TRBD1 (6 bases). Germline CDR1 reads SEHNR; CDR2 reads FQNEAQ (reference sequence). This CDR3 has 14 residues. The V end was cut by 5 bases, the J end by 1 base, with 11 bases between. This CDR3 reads CASSAYRANTEAFF. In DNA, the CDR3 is TGTGCCAGCAGCGCCTACAGGGCGAACACTGAAGCTTTCTTT.

The CDR3 here is CSVIRQGVRNEQYF. For the CDR3, the DNA is TGCAGCGTTATACGACAGGGGGTGAGAAACGAGCAGTACTTC. V gene TRBV29-1 combines with J gene TRBJ2-7; 9 bases agree with TRBD1. Germline-derived CDR1 and CDR2 are SQVTM and ANQGSEA. The V and J ends lost 5 bases and 5 bases, in that order; junction bases with no gene match: 10. The CDR3 covers 14 residues.

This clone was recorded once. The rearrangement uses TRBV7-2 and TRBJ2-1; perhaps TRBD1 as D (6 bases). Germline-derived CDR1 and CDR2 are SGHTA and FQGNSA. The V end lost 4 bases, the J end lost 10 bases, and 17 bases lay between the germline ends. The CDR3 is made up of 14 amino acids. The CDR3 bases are TGTGCCAGCAGCTCCAGCCAAGCGGACAGAGAGCAGTTCTTC. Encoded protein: CASSSSQADREQFF.

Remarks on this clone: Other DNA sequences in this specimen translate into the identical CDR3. CDR3 bases: TGTGCCAGTAGTATTAGAGGGAACTATGGCTACACCTTC. This translates into CASSIRGNYGYTF. The rearrangement uses TRBV19 and TRBJ1-2; no firm D call. The V gene's germline CDR1 is LNHDA and CDR2 SQIVND (reference sequence). V was trimmed by 3 bases and J by 2 bases, leaving 7 bases between them. The CDR3 consists of 13 residues.